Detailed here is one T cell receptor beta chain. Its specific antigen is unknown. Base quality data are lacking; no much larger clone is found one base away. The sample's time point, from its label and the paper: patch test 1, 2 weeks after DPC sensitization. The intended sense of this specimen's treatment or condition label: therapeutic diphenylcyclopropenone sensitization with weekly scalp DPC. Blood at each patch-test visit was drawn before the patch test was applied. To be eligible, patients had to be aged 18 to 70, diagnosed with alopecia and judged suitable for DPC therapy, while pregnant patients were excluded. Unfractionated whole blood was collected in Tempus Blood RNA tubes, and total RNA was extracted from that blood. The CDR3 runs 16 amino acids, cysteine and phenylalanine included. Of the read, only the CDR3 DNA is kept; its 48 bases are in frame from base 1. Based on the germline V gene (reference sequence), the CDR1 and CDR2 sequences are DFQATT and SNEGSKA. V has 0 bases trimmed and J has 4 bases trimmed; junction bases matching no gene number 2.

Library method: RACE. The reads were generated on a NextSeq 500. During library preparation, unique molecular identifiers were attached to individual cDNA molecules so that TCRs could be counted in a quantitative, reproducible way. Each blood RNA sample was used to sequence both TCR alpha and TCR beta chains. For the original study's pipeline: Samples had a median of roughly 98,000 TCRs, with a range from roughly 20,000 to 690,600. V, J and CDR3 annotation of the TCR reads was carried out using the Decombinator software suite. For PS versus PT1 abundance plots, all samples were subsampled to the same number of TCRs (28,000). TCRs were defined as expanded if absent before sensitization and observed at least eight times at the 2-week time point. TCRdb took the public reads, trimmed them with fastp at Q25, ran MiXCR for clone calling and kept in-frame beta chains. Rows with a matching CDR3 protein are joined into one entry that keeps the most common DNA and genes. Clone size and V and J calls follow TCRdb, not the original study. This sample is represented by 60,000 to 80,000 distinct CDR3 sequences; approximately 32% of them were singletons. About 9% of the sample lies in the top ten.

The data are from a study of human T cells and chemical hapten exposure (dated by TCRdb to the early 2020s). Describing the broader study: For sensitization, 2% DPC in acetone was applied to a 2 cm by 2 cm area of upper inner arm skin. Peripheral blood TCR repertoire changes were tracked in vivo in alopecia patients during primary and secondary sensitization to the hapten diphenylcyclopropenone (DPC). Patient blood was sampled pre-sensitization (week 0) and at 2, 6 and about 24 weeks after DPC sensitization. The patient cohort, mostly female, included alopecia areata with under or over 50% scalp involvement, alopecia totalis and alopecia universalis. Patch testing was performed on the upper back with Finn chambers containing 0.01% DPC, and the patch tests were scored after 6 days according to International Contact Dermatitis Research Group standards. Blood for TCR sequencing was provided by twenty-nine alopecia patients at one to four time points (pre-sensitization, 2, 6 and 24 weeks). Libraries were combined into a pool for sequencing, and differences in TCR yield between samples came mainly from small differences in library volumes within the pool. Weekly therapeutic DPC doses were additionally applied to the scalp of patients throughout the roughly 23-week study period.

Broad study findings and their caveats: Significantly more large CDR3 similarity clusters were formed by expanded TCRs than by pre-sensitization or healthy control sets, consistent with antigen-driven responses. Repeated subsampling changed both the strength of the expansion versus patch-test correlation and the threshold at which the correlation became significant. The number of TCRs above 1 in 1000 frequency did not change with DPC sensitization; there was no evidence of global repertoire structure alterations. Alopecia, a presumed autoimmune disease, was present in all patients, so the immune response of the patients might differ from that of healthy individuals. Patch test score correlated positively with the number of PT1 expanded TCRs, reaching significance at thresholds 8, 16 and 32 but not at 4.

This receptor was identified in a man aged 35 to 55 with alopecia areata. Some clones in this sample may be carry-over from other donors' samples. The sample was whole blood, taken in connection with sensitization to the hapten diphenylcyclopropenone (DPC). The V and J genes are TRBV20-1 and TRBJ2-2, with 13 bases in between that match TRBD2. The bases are TGCAGTGCTAGAGAAGGACTAGCGGGAGTCACCGGGGAGCTGTTTTTT. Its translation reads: CSAREGLAGVTGELFF.